Below are 15 T cell receptor beta chains sequenced from a single sample in a study of identical twins. TCRdb passed the 5' RACE reads through MiXCR, listing each CDR3 protein once. Of 570,000 or so distinct CDR3 sequences listed, roughly 9.5% were seen once; the top ten hold approximately 3%. A further study also used this sample, focusing on yellow fever vaccine responses in identical twins.

Sequencing was done on a sample of PBMCs. The receptors were gathered from a young woman in good health.

The chain carries TRBV29-1 and TRBJ2-1; D not resolved. V lost 0 bases and J lost 12, with 9 bases in between. This CDR3 is built from 11 residues. Germline V gene data show CDR1 as SQVTM and CDR2 as ANQGSEA. The chain's CDR3 is CSVEEIGGQFF. In DNA, the CDR3 is TGCAGCGTTGAAGAGATAGGTGGGCAGTTCTTC.

This clonotype was recorded at least ten times. The gene calls are TRBV20-1 and TRBJ1-4; no definite D call. V dropped 0 bases and J dropped 7 bases, with 12 bases sitting between them. Per germline, CDR1 DFQATT and CDR2 SNEGSKA (reference sequence). The CDR3 contains 14 residues. The CDR3 loop reads CSARDSLVGEKLFF. CDR3 nucleotides: TGCAGTGCTAGAGATTCGCTAGTCGGTGAAAAACTGTTTTTT.

The chain is built from TRBV11-1 and TRBJ2-1; 7 positions agree with TRBD2. CDR3 size: 18 residues. The J segment lost 0 bases and the V segment lost 1 base, leaving 9 bases of the junction unmatched. Germline V gene data show CDR1 as SGHAT and CDR2 as FQDESV (reference sequence). The CDR3 nucleotides are TGTGCCAGCAGCTTAGACCCCTGGCTAGCGGACTCCTACAATGAGCAGTTCTTC. It yields the protein CASSLDPWLADSYNEQFF.

The CDR3 DNA sequence: TGTGCCAGCACCCCCCGTTTCGGGGGAGTAGGAGAGACCCAGTACTTC. This codes for CASTPRFGGVGETQYF. V is TRBV3-1 and J is TRBJ2-5; tentatively, D is TRBD2 (6 bases). Germline loops: CDR1 LGHDT, CDR2 YNNKEL (reference sequence). The V end was cut by 7 bases, the J end by 4 bases, with 22 bases between. This CDR3 is built from 16 residues.

This clonotype was counted only a few times. V is TRBV6-2 or TRBV6-3 and J is TRBJ2-7; no definite D call. The length of the CDR3 is 17 residues. The germline V gene encodes CDR1 MNHEY and CDR2 SVGEGT. V was pared by 0 bases and J by 0 bases, with 15 bases between. The CDR3 region is CASSYSLGEGRSYEQYF. The CDR3 nucleotides read TGTGCCAGCAGTTACTCGCTTGGTGAAGGGCGCTCCTACGAGCAGTACTTC.

The chain joins TRBV12-3 or TRBV12-4 to TRBJ2-3, with 7 bases identical to TRBD2. With V trimmed by 7 bases and J by 4 bases, 5 bases remained unmatched. CDR3 length: 13 residues. The CDR3 DNA sequence: TGTGCCAGCACCAAGCGGGGAGCAGATACGCAGTATTTT. Amino acid sequence: CASTKRGADTQYF.

This clonotype occurred once. The junction departs from the called germline gene at one end, perhaps through a read error. This chain joins TRBV5-1 and TRBJ2-1, with TRBD2 identical over 14 bases. CDR1 and CDR2 (germline): SGHRS, YFSETQ. The CDR3 spans 19 residues. The CDR3 sequence: CASSFCRLAGGDCDNGQFF. The CDR3 DNA sequence: TGCGCCAGCAGCTTCTGCCGACTAGCGGGAGGGGATTGCGACAATGGGCAGTTCTTC.

This clonotype was seen many times. V is TRBV28 and J is TRBJ1-6; D ambiguous. Trimming took 3 bases from V and 9 from J, leaving 6 bases between them. Germline V gene lookup returns CDR1 MDHEN and CDR2 SYDVKM. The CDR3 extends over 12 amino acids. In DNA form, the CDR3 reads TGTGCCAGCAGTTTTGTGGTTTCACCCCTCCACTTT. Its translation is CASSFVVSPLHF.

Ten or more counts support this clonotype. The chain couples TRBV20-1 to TRBJ2-7, with 7 positions matching TRBD1. From germline, CDR1 is DFQATT and CDR2 SNEGSKA (reference sequence). The CDR3 contains 13 residues. The V gene end was trimmed by 6 bases and the J gene end by 0 bases; junction bases not matched to a gene: 5. The CDR3 DNA sequence: TGCAGTGCCCGGGACAGCCACTCCTACGAGCAGTACTTC. Translated, it gives CSARDSHSYEQYF.

This clonotype showed up many times. The genes are TRBV15 and TRBJ1-1; D is undetermined. Germline CDR1 and CDR2: LNHNV and YYDKDF (reference sequence). With 5 bases removed from V and 4 bases from J, the gap between germline ends came to 11 bases. This CDR3 region has 13 residues. This CDR3 reads CATSAGLGTEAFF. The DNA of the CDR3 is TGTGCCACCAGCGCAGGTCTTGGCACTGAAGCTTTCTTT.

This clonotype has at least ten counts. V usage is TRBV6-1 and J usage is TRBJ2-7; D uncertain. This CDR3 is built from 14 residues. Germline lookup yields CDR1 MNHNS and CDR2 SASEGT. Trimming cost V 6 bases and J 2 bases, with 14 bases left between them. CDR3 sequence reads: CASSGLGLTYEQYF. CDR3 nucleotide sequence: TGTGCCAGCAGCGGCCTCGGGCTAACCTACGAGCAGTACTTC.

This clonotype was counted at least ten times. The genes are TRBV20-1 and TRBJ2-1; 9 positions agree with TRBD1. Germline values: CDR1 DFQATT, CDR2 SNEGSKA (reference sequence). The ends lost 4 bases at V and 4 bases at J; junction bases unmatched: 5. There are 14 residues in the CDR3. The CDR3 DNA reads as TGCAGTGCTACCACAGGGGGCGGTTACAATGAGCAGTTCTTC. This translates into CSATTGGGYNEQFF.

This clonotype was counted only a few times. The CDR3 region has the DNA TGTGCCAGCAGCCAGGACACTAACTCTGGGGCCAACGTCCTGACTTTC. Amino acids: CASSQDTNSGANVLTF. The chain links TRBV5-6 to TRBJ2-6; a possible D gene is TRBD1 (5 bases). Trimming pared 4 bases from V and 0 bases from J, leaving 11 bases between. CDR3 length: 16 residues. In germline, CDR1 is SGHDT, CDR2 YYEEEE.

This clonotype came up a few times. The chain joins TRBV7-2 to TRBJ2-7; a possible D gene is TRBD2 (6 bases). Germline CDR1 reads SGHTA; CDR2 reads FQGNSA. There are 14 residues in the CDR3. V shed 1 base and J shed 5 bases, with 12 bases lying between them. In DNA, the CDR3 is TGTGCCAGCAGCTTAGGACTAGTGGAGAACGAGCAGTACTTC. Protein: CASSLGLVENEQYF.

The chain is built from TRBV30 and TRBJ2-7, with a tentative D call TRBD2 (5 bases). CDR3 size: 11 residues. The V gene lost 2 bases and the J gene lost 6 bases, with 8 bases spanning the gap. CDR1 GTSNPN and CDR2 SVGIG come from the germline V gene (reference sequence). DNA of the CDR3: TGTGCCTGGAGTACTAGTTCCGAGCAGTACTTC. Amino acids: CAWSTSSEQYF.